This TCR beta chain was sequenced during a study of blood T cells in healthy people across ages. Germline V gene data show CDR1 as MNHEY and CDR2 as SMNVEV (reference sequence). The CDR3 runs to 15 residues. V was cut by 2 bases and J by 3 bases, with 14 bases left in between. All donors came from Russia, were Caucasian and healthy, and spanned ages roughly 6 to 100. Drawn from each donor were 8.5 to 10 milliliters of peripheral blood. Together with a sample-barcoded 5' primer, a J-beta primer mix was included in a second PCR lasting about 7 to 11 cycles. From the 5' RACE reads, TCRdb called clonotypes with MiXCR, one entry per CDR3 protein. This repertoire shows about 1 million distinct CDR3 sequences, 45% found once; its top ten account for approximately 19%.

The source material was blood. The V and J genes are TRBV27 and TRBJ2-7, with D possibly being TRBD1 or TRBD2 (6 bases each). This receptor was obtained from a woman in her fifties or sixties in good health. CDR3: CASSLNREVIYEQYF. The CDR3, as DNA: TGTGCCAGCAGTTTAAACAGGGAGGTGATCTACGAGCAGTACTTC.